This T cell receptor beta chain came from a study of T cell responses to AZD1222 COVID-19 vaccine. Germline CDR1 is SGHRS and CDR2 is YFSETQ. The CDR3 extends over 15 amino acids. Between the trimmed V and J ends, which lost 1 base and 2 bases, there was a span of 13 bases. Clones were sequenced by immunoSEQ multiplex PCR, and TCRdb holds only the in-frame ones, with some missing. The top ten hold approximately 3.6% of the sample, which has 150,000 or so clones, about 87% seen once. The sequence was collected from an adult in good health. The J gene is TRBJ2-7, the V gene TRBV5-1; D is possibly TRBD1 (6 bases). Sequencing used peripheral blood, obtained on day 0 of MenACWY control vaccination. The CDR3 DNA is TGCGCCAGCAGCTTGCCGACGACAGGAGCCTACGAGCAGTACTTC. Translated: CASSLPTTGAYEQYF. Full variable domain (remainder filled in from reference TRBV5-1 and TRBJ2-7): KAGVTQTPRYLIKTRGQQVTLSCSPISGHRSVSWYQQTPGQGLQFLFEYFSETQRNKGNFPGRFSGRQFSNSRSEMNVSTLELGDSALYLCASSLPTTGAYEQYFGPGTRLTVT.